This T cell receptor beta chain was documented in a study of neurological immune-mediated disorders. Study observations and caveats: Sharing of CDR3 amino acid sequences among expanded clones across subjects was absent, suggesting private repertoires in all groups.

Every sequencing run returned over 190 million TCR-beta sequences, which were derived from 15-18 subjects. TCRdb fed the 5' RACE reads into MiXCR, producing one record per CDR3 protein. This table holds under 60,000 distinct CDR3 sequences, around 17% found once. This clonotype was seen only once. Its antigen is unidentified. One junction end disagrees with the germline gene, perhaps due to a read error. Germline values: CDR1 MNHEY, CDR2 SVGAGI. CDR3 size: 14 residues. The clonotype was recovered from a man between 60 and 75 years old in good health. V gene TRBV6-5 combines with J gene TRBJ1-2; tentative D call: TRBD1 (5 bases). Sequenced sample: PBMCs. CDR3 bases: TGTGTCAGCAGTTACTGGGGCAGCAACTATGGCTACGCCTTC. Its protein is CVSSYWGSNYGYAF.